One sample yielded the 22 T cell receptor beta chains listed below, sequenced in a study of blood T cell repertoires in COVID-19. The method was immunoSEQ multiplex PCR; TCRdb's version includes in-frame clones alone and lacks a portion of them. This table holds about 130,000 clones, around 81% found once. The sample was peripheral blood. The receptor set was obtained from a man between 60 and 75 years old with acute or convalescent COVID-19.

The rearrangement links TRBV5-1 to TRBJ1-1, with 9 nucleotides matching TRBD1. The CDR3 runs to 16 residues. Looked up from germline, CDR1 is SGHRS and CDR2 is YFSETQ. The V segment lost 1 base and the J segment 2 bases; nucleotides outside the gene matches: 6. CDR3 DNA: TGCGCCAGCAGCTTGATCGGGACAGGGATAAACACTGAAGCTTTCTTT. This translates into CASSLIGTGINTEAFF.

The chain has TRBV3-1 (or the pseudogene TRBV3-2) and TRBJ1-4; D perhaps matches TRBD1 (5 bases). This CDR3 has 13 residues. The V end lost 1 base, the J end lost 6 bases, and 6 bases lay between the germline ends. Germline lookup yields CDR1 LGHDT and CDR2 YNNKEL (reference sequence). Here the CDR3 DNA reads TGTGCCAGCAGCCAAGGACAGCATGAAAAACTGTTTTTT. Translating gives CASSQGQHEKLFF.

This clone has a single count. The DNA of the CDR3 is TGTGCCAGCTCACCACTTCCAGAGGGGGGGCGGAATTCACCCCTCCACTTT. Protein product: CASSPLPEGGRNSPLHF. The chain employs TRBV18 and TRBJ1-6, with a possible D match to TRBD1 (6 bases). The V end was cut by 1 base, the J end by 7 bases, with 17 bases between. Germline loops: CDR1 KGHSH, CDR2 LQKENI. CDR3 length: 17 residues.

V and J are TRBV19 and TRBJ1-6; maybe TRBD1 (6 bases). Deletions cut 7 bases from V and 6 bases from J, with 16 bases between. From germline, CDR1 is LNHDA and CDR2 SQIVND (reference sequence). This CDR3 is 15 amino acids long. CDR3 region: CASNTQGRSNSPLHF. The CDR3 coding sequence is TGTGCCAGTAACACCCAGGGGCGAAGTAATTCACCCCTCCACTTT.

The chain recombines TRBV6-5 with TRBJ1-5; D call uncertain. V was pared by 5 bases and J by 1 base, with 12 bases between. The CDR3 is made up of 15 amino acids. CDR1 and CDR2 (germline): MNHEY, SVGAGI. The chain's CDR3 is CASSPGWSSNQPQHF. The CDR3 nucleotides are TGTGCCAGCAGTCCCGGATGGAGCAGCAATCAGCCCCAGCATTTT.

The chain employs TRBV5-1 and TRBJ2-3, with 8 bases lining up with TRBD2. The CDR3 covers 16 residues. From germline, CDR1 is SGHRS and CDR2 YFSETQ. V shed 1 base, J shed 3 bases, and the junction held 7 bases outside the gene matches. The CDR3 loop reads CASSLNPSGQTDTQYF. The CDR3 DNA sequence: TGCGCCAGCAGCTTGAACCCTAGCGGGCAAACAGATACGCAGTATTTT.

The chain recombines TRBV30 with TRBJ2-7; 10 nucleotides agree with TRBD1. The junction had 6 bases not matched to a gene; V was cut back by 2 bases and J by 2 bases. Germline CDR1 reads GTSNPN; CDR2 reads SVGIG (reference sequence). This CDR3 spans 15 amino acids. CDR3 coding DNA: TGTGCCTGGAGTCGGGGACAGGGGCCAGCCTACGAGCAGTACTTC. It is translated as CAWSRGQGPAYEQYF.

The rearrangement links TRBV30 to TRBJ2-7; TRBD2 aligns across 12 bases. Germline CDR1 and CDR2: GTSNPN and SVGIG (reference sequence). V trimming: 2 bases; J trimming: 2 bases; junction bases outside the gene matches: 1. This CDR3 contains 14 residues. The chain's CDR3 is CAWSLAGGAYEQYF. DNA for the CDR3: TGTGCCTGGAGTCTAGCGGGAGGGGCCTACGAGCAGTACTTC. The variable domain in full, completed from reference TRBV30 and TRBJ2-7, reads SQTIHQWPATLVQPVGSPLSLECTVEGTSNPNLYWYRQAAGRGLQLLFYSVGIGQISSEVPQNLSASRPQDRQFILSSKKLLLSDSGFYLCAWSLAGGAYEQYFGPGTRLTVT.

This clone appeared a single time. The chain links TRBV28 to TRBJ1-4, with 9 positions matching TRBD1. Germline V gene data show CDR1 as MDHEN and CDR2 as SYDVKM. Trimming at V came to 1 base and at J to 6 bases, leaving 3 bases not matched to a gene. CDR3 length: 15 amino acids. CDR3 coding DNA: TGTGCCAGCAGTTTATTTACAGGGGGCGATGAAAAACTGTTTTTT. As protein: CASSLFTGGDEKLFF. The complete variable domain, with remaining parts taken from reference TRBV28 and TRBJ1-4, reads DVKVTQSSRYLVKRTGEKVFLECVQDMDHENMFWYRQDPGLGLRLIYFSYDVKMKEKGDIPEGYSVSREKKERFSLILESASTNQTSMYLCASSLFTGGDEKLFFGSGTQLSVL.

CDR3 loop: CASSLGGPIGQNYGYTF. The CDR3 DNA reads as TGCGCCAGCAGCTTGGGTGGACCCATAGGACAGAACTATGGCTACACCTTC. The V call is TRBV5-1, the J call TRBJ1-2, with TRBD1 as a possible D gene (6 bases). CDR3 length equals 17 residues. The germline gives CDR1 SGHRS, CDR2 YFSETQ. V was pared by 0 bases and J by 2 bases, with 17 bases between.

The J gene is TRBJ1-1, the V gene TRBV7-9, with a possible D match to TRBD1 (6 bases). Germline values: CDR1 SEHNR, CDR2 FQNEAQ (reference sequence). Deletions cut 8 bases from V and 4 bases from J, with 11 bases between. This CDR3 contains 12 residues. DNA for the CDR3: TGTGCCAGCCGAGCACAGGGCACTGAAGCTTTCTTT. Its protein product is CASRAQGTEAFF.

The rearrangement links TRBV7-9 to TRBJ2-3, with TRBD2 identical over 14 bases. V lost 5 bases, J lost 6 bases, and 13 bases stayed unmatched. In germline, CDR1 is SEHNR, CDR2 FQNEAQ (reference sequence). The CDR3 runs to 18 residues. CDR3 in amino acids: CASSHPLGLAGVIDTQYF. In DNA form, the CDR3 reads TGTGCCAGCAGCCACCCGCTGGGACTAGCGGGAGTGATTGATACGCAGTATTTT.

The chain links TRBV30 to TRBJ1-1; D unclear. This CDR3 is 12 amino acids long. From germline, CDR1 is GTSNPN and CDR2 SVGIG (reference sequence). Trimming removed 0 bases from V and 7 bases from J, with 9 bases in between. The CDR3: CAWSVWAGEAFF. The CDR3 bases are TGTGCCTGGAGTGTCTGGGCGGGTGAAGCTTTCTTT.

The chain recombines TRBV6-6 with TRBJ2-2, with D unclear. V lost 6 bases and J lost 5, with 10 bases in between. Looked up from germline, CDR1 is MNHNY and CDR2 is SVGAGI (reference sequence). CDR3 length: 13 amino acids. The CDR3 region is CASSETGTGELFF. CDR3 coding DNA: TGTGCCAGCAGCGAAACGGGTACCGGGGAGCTGTTTTTT.

The V call is TRBV5-1, the J call TRBJ2-5, with 10 bases fitting TRBD1. Trimming took 4 bases from V and 3 from J; bases not matched to a gene: 6. CDR1 and CDR2 (germline): SGHRS, YFSETQ. The length of the CDR3 is 15 residues. The CDR3 DNA is TGCGCCAGCAGCACCAGGACAGGGGGGAAAGAGACCCAGTACTTC. Translated, it gives CASSTRTGGKETQYF.

The V call is TRBV11-2, the J call TRBJ2-2; TRBD1 agrees at 9 bases. The CDR3 has 16 residues. Germline V gene sequence: CDR1 SGHAT, CDR2 FQNNGV. The V gene end was trimmed by 3 bases and the J gene end by 6 bases; junction bases not matched to a gene: 8. The CDR3 DNA reads TGTGCCAGCAGCTTCCCGGGACAGGGCACGCCCGGGGAGCTGTTTTTT. It encodes CASSFPGQGTPGELFF.

This clone was observed a handful of times. The chain recombines TRBV5-1 with TRBJ1-2; D is unclear. The CDR3 runs to 12 residues. The V end lost 1 base, the J end lost 8 bases, and 9 bases lay between the germline ends. Germline-derived CDR1 and CDR2 are SGHRS and YFSETQ. The DNA for the CDR3 is TGCGCCAGCAGCTTGACAACGGAGGGCTACACCTTC. Translating it yields CASSLTTEGYTF.

The J gene is TRBJ1-3, the V gene TRBV5-1, with unresolved D. The CDR3 sequence is 15 residues long. V lost 5 bases and J 3 bases, leaving 15 bases between the germline ends. In germline, CDR1 is SGHRS, CDR2 YFSETQ. Here the CDR3 DNA reads TGCGCCAGCAGACCAGACACTGGTGGTGGAAACACCATATATTTT. Residues: CASRPDTGGGNTIYF.

The J gene is TRBJ1-4, the V gene TRBV28; TRBD1 might be the D (6 bases). The V gene lost 6 bases and the J gene lost 5 bases, with 22 bases spanning the gap. CDR1 and CDR2 (germline): MDHEN, SYDVKM. The CDR3 contains 17 residues. Written as DNA, the CDR3 is TGTGCCAGCAGCCCGGACAGCCCCAAACTCTCAAATGAAAAACTGTTTTTT. This encodes CASSPDSPKLSNEKLFF.

This clone was seen only once. The J gene is TRBJ1-5, the V gene TRBV7-8; D might be TRBD1 (5 bases). Trimming pared 7 bases from V and 6 bases from J, leaving 16 bases between. CDR1 SGHVS and CDR2 FQNEAQ come from the germline V gene. This CDR3 is 14 amino acids long. CDR3 protein: CASMLYVQGQPQHF. The CDR3, as DNA: TGTGCCAGCATGTTATATGTCCAGGGTCAGCCCCAGCATTTT. The variable domain in full, completed from reference TRBV7-8 and TRBJ1-5, reads GAGVSQSPRYKVAKRGQDVALRCDPISGHVSLFWYQQALGQGPEFLTYFQNEAQLDKSGLPSDRFFAERPEGSVSTLKIQRTQQEDSAVYLCASMLYVQGQPQHFGDGTRLSIL.

The chain couples TRBV28 to TRBJ1-2; maybe TRBD1 (6 bases). Per germline, CDR1 MDHEN and CDR2 SYDVKM. The CDR3 has 14 residues. V was cut by 6 bases and J by 8 bases, with 19 bases left in between. The CDR3 DNA reads as TGTGCCAGCAGCCCCCCCGGGGTCAGGGGCGGCTACACCTTC. Its translation is CASSPPGVRGGYTF.

As for this clone: Distinct nucleotide sequences in the sample also encode this CDR3. The J gene is TRBJ2-1, the V gene TRBV24-1; tentative D call: TRBD2 (5 bases). The CDR3 totals 15 residues. V was clipped by 5 bases and J by 0 bases, with 10 bases between them. Germline CDR1 reads KGHDR; CDR2 reads SFDVKD. For the CDR3, the DNA is TGTGCCACCAGTGGGCGGGTAGGCTCCTACAATGAGCAGTTCTTC. Encoded protein: CATSGRVGSYNEQFF.